These 18 T cell receptor beta chains share one sample of origin, sequenced in a study of cytomegalovirus exposure and HLA in healthy donors. PCR was performed using 60 Vbeta and 13 Jbeta primers. Sequenced by immunoSEQ multiplex PCR; TCRdb stores in-frame clones only, minus some. The sample has 130,000 to 150,000 clones, about 79% seen once. The sequencing input was PBMCs. These receptors all come from a male donor in good health and CMV-seronegative.

The V and J genes are TRBV6-1 and TRBJ1-1; TRBD1 aligns across 8 bases. Germline CDR1 and CDR2: MNHNS and SASEGT. With V trimmed by 4 bases and J by 1 base, 2 bases remained unmatched. The CDR3 is 14 residues long. CDR3 protein: CASSADRGNTEAFF. The CDR3 DNA reads as TGTGCCAGCAGTGCCGACAGGGGGAACACTGAAGCTTTCTTT.

This clone was counted between two and nine times. The gene calls are TRBV19 and TRBJ1-2, with D hard to call. This CDR3 has 13 residues. Between the trimmed V and J ends, which lost 7 bases and 4 bases, there was a span of 13 bases. Germline V lookup: CDR1 LNHDA, CDR2 SQIVND (reference sequence). CDR3 amino acids: CASKTWGAYGYTF. The DNA for the CDR3 is TGTGCCAGTAAAACGTGGGGAGCCTATGGCTACACCTTC.

This clone was seen only once. V is TRBV18 and J is TRBJ1-1; tentative D call: TRBD1 (5 bases). This CDR3 has 17 amino acids. Germline V gene data show CDR1 as KGHSH and CDR2 as LQKENI. V lost 6 bases to trimming and J lost 4 bases, with 24 bases between them. CDR3 amino acids: CASSPGGILGPTTEAFF. CDR3 DNA: TGTGCCAGCTCGCCCGGGGGGATTTTGGGCCCGACCACTGAAGCTTTCTTT.

The chain has TRBV5-1 and TRBJ2-6; tentative D call: TRBD1 (5 bases). Germline assignment: CDR1 SGHRS and CDR2 YFSETQ. The CDR3 contains 14 residues. Trimming took 0 bases from V and 5 from J, leaving 6 bases between them. In nucleotides, the CDR3 is TGCGCCAGCAGCTTGGGACAGCGGGCCAACGTCCTGACTTTC. Translating gives CASSLGQRANVLTF.

The chain is built from TRBV7-3 and TRBJ2-3; TRBD2 agrees at 11 bases. This CDR3 has 17 residues. CDR1 SGHTA and CDR2 FQGTGA come from the germline V gene. Trimming cost V 4 bases and J 5 bases; bases outside gene matches: 11. CDR3: CASSSPTSGGTRDTQYF. As DNA, the CDR3 is TGTGCCAGCAGCTCCCCAACTAGCGGGGGTACCAGAGATACGCAGTATTTT.

This clone was seen only a few times. The chain joins TRBV5-5 to TRBJ2-7; 9 bases line up with TRBD2. Unmatched junction bases numbered 8, after V lost 0 bases and J lost 4 bases. This CDR3 region has 16 residues. The germline V gene encodes CDR1 SGHKS and CDR2 YYEKEE (reference sequence). For the CDR3, the DNA is TGTGCCAGCAGCTTGGCTTTGACTAGCGGCCAATACGAGCAGTACTTC. This sequence encodes CASSLALTSGQYEQYF.

The table lists this clone with a few counts. CDR3 sequence: CASSPGKNTEAFF. CDR3 nucleotide sequence: TGTGCCAGCAGTCCGGGTAAGAACACTGAAGCTTTCTTT. J is TRBJ1-1 and V is TRBV25-1; D not resolved. The CDR3 contains 13 residues. Trimming pared 5 bases from V and 1 base from J, leaving 8 bases between. CDR1 and CDR2 from the germline V gene are MGHDK and SYGVNS. Supplemented by reference TRBV25-1 and TRBJ1-1, the full variable domain reads EADIYQTPRYLVIGTGKKITLECSQTMGHDKMYWYQQDPGMELHLIHYSYGVNSTEKGDLSSESTVSRIRTEHFPLTLESARPSHTSQYLCASSPGKNTEAFFGQGTRLTVV.

The chain links TRBV5-1 to TRBJ2-7, with D possibly matching TRBD2 (6 bases). The CDR3 has 13 amino acids. Trimming took off 0 bases at V and 5 bases at J, with 9 bases between the two ends. The germline gives CDR1 SGHRS, CDR2 YFSETQ. The CDR3 sequence: CASSLVGRNEQYF. In DNA, the CDR3 is TGCGCCAGCAGCTTGGTTGGGAGGAACGAGCAGTACTTC.

This clone occurred a few times. The rearrangement links TRBV18 to TRBJ2-7; D is perhaps TRBD1 (5 bases). Germline V lookup: CDR1 KGHSH, CDR2 LQKENI. Trimming stripped 5 bases from V and 6 bases from J, with 11 bases between. CDR3 length: 12 amino acids. The CDR3, as DNA: TGTGCCAGCTCAACAGACCAGGGCGAGCAGTACTTC. It is translated as CASSTDQGEQYF.

V and J are TRBV5-4 and TRBJ2-3, with 7 bases lining up with TRBD1. J was trimmed by 6 bases and V by 0 bases; bases with no gene match: 13. The CDR3 loop spans 17 amino acids. CDR1 and CDR2 (germline): SGHNT, YYREEE (reference sequence). The CDR3 coding sequence is TGTGCCAGCAGCTTGGGGCTGACAGGGCGTAAGGGGGATACGCAGTATTTT. Its protein is CASSLGLTGRKGDTQYF.

The chain carries TRBV2 and TRBJ2-3; the D gene is possibly TRBD1 (6 bases). V was shortened by 11 bases and J by 4 bases, with 16 bases between the two germline ends. This CDR3 has 13 amino acids. Germline V gives CDR1 SNHLY, CDR2 FYNNEI. The CDR3 DNA is TGTGCCGGCAAAACAGGGAATTCAGATACGCAGTATTTT. Its protein is CAGKTGNSDTQYF.

The genes are TRBV2 and TRBJ2-7; perhaps TRBD1 as D (6 bases). This CDR3 region has 13 residues. Germline CDR1 reads SNHLY; CDR2 reads FYNNEI. Trimming cost V 1 base and J 4 bases, with 8 bases left between them. The DNA for the CDR3 is TGTGCCAGCAGTGAAGTGACAGGATACGAGCAGTACTTC. Residues: CASSEVTGYEQYF.

A remark on this clone: This same CDR3 is encoded by further DNA sequences in the sample. The chain has TRBV6-1 and TRBJ1-2; 8 nucleotides align to TRBD1. Trimming took 3 bases from V and 3 from J; bases not matched to a gene: 0. The CDR3 has 13 residues. CDR1 is MNHNS, CDR2 SASEGT, per germline. The CDR3 loop reads CASSETGDYGYTF. The CDR3 coding sequence is TGTGCCAGCAGTGAGACAGGGGACTATGGCTACACCTTC.

The rearrangement joins TRBV5-4 to TRBJ2-1, with TRBD1 matching 12 bases. This CDR3 has 15 amino acids. Germline CDR1 SGHNT, CDR2 YYREEE (reference sequence). Trimming at V came to 0 bases and at J to 10 bases, leaving 5 bases not matched to a gene. The CDR3 loop is CASSLGGTGGREQFF. CDR3 nucleotides: TGTGCCAGCAGCTTGGGAGGGACAGGGGGCAGGGAGCAGTTCTTC.

V is TRBV7-2 and J is TRBJ2-5; D remains unclear. V was trimmed by 1 base and J by 5 bases, leaving 5 bases between them. There are 12 residues in the CDR3. Germline V lookup: CDR1 SGHTA, CDR2 FQGNSA. CDR3 nucleotides: TGTGCCAGCAGCTTAGGGCCCGAGACCCAGTACTTC. This gives the protein CASSLGPETQYF.

J is TRBJ1-2 and V is TRBV7-9; 7 bases line up with TRBD1. The CDR3 runs to 16 residues. The V and J ends lost 6 bases and 3 bases, in that order; junction bases with no gene match: 13. Germline V CDR1 and CDR2: SEHNR, FQNEAQ (reference sequence). CDR3 coding DNA: TGTGCCAGCAGTCCGGAGGGGGCAGCCTCTTACTATGGCTACACCTTC. This translates into CASSPEGAASYYGYTF.

The chain links TRBV19 to TRBJ1-1, with a possible D match to TRBD1 (5 bases). From germline, CDR1 is LNHDA and CDR2 SQIVND (reference sequence). The CDR3 length is 16 residues. The V and J ends lost 5 bases and 1 base respectively, with 17 bases between them. CDR3 residues: CASSPLGAGSNTEAFF. DNA of the CDR3: TGTGCCAGTAGTCCCCTTGGGGCGGGATCGAACACTGAAGCTTTCTTT.

The chain recombines TRBV7-8 with TRBJ2-3; 7 bases are shared with TRBD2. Looked up from germline, CDR1 is SGHVS and CDR2 is FQNEAQ. The CDR3 runs to 17 residues. The trim removed 5 bases at V and 0 bases at J, leaving 11 bases unmatched. The CDR3 nucleotides read TGTGCCAGCAGCCCCCTCGGCGGGACTACTAGCACAGATACGCAGTATTTT. Translation: CASSPLGGTTSTDTQYF.